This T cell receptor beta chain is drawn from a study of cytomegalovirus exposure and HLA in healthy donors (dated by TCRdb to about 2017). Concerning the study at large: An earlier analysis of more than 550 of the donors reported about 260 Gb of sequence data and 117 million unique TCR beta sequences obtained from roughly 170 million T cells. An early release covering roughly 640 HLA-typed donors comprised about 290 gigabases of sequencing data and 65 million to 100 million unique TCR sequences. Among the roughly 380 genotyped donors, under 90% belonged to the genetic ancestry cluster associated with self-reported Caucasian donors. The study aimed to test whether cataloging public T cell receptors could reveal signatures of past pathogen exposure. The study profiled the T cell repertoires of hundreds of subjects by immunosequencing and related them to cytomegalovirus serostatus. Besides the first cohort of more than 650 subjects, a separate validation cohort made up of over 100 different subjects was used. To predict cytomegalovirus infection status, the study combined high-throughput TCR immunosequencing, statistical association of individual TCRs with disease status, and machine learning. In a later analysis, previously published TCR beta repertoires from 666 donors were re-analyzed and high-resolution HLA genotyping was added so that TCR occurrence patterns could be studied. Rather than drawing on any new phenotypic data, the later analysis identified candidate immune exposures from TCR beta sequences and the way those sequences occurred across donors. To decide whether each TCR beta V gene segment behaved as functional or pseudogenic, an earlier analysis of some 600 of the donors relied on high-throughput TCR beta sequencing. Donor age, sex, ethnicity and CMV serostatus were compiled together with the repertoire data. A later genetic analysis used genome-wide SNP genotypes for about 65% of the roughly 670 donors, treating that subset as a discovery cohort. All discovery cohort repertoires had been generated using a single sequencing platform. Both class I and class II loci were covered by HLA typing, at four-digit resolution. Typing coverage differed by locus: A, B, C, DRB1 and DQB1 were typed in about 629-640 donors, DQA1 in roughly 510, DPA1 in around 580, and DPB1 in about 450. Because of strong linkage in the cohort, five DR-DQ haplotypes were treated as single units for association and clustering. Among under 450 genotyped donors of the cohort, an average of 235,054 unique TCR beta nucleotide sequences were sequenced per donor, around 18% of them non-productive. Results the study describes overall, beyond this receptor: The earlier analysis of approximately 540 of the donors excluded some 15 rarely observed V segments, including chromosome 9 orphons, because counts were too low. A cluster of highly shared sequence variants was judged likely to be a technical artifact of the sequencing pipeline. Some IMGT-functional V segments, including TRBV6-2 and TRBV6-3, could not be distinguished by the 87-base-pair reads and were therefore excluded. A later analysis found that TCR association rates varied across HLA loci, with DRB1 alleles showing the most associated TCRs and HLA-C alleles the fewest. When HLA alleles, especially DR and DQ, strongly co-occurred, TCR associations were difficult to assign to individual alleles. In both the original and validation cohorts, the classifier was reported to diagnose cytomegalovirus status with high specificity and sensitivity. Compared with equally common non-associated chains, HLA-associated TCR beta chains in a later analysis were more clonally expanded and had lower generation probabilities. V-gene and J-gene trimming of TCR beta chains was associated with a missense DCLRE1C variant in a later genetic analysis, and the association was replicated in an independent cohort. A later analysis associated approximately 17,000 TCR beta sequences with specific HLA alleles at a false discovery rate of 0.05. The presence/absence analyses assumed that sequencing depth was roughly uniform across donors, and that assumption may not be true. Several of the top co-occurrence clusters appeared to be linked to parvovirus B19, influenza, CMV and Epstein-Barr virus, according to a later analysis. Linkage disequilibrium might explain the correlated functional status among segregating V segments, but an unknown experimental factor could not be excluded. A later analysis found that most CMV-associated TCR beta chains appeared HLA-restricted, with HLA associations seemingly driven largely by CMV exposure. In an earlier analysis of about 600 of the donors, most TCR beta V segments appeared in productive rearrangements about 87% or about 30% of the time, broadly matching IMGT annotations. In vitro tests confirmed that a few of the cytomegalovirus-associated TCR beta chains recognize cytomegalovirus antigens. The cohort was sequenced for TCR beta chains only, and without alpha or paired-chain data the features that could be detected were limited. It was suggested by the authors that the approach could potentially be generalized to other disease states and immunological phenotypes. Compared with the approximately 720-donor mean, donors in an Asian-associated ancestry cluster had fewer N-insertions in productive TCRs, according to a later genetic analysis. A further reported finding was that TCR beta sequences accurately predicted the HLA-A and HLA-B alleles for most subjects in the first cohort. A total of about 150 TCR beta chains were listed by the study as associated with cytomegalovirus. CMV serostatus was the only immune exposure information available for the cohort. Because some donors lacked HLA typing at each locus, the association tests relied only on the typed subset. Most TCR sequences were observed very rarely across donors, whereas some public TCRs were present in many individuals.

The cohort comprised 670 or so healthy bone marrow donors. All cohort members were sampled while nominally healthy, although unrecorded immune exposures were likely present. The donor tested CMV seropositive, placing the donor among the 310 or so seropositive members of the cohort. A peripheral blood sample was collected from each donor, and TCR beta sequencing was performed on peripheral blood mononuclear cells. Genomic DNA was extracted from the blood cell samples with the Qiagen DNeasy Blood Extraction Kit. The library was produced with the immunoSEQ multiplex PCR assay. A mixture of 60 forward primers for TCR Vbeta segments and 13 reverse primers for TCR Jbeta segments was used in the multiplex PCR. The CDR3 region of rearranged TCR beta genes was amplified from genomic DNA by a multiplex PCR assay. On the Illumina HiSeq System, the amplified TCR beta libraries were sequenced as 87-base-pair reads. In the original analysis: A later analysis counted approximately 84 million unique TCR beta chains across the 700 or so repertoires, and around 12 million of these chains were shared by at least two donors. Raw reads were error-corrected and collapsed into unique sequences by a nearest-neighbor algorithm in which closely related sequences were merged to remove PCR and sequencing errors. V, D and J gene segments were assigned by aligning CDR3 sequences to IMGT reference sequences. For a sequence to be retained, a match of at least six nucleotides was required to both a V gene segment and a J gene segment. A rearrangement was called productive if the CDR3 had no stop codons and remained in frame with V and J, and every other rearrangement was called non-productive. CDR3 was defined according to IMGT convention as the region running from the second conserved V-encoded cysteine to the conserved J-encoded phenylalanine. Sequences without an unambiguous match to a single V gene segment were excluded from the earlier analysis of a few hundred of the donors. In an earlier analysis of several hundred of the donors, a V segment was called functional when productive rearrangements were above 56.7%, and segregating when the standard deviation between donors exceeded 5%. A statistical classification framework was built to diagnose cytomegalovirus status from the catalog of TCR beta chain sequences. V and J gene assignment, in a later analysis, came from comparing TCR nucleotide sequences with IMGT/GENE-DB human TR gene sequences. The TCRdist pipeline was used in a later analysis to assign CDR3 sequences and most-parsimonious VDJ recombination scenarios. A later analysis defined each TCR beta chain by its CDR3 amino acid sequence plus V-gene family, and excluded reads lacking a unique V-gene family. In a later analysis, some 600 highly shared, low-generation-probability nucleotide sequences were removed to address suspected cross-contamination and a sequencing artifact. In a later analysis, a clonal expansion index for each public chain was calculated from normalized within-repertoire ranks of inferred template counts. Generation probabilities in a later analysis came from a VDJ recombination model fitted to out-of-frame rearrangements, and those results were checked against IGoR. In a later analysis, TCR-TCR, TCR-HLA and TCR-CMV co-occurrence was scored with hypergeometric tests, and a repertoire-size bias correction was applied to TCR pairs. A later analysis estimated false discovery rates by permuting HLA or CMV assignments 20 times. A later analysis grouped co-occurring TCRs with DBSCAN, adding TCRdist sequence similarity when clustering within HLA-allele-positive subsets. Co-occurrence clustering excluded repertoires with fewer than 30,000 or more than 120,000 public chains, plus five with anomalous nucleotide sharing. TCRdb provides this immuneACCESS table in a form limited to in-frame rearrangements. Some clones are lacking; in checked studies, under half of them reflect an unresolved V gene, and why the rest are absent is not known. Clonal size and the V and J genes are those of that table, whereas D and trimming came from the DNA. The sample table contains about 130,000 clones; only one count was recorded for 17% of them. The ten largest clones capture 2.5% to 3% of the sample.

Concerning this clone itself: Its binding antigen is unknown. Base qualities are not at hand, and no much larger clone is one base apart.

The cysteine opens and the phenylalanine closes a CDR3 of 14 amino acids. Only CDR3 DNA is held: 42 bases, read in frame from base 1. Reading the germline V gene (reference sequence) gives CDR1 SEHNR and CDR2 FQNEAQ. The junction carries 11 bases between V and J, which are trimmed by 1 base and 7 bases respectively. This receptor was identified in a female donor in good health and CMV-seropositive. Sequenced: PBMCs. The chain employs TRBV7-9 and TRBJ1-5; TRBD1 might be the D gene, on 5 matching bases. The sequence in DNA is TGTGCCAGCAGCTTAGGGGGGGTGTCCCAGCCCCAGCATTTT. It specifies CASSLGGVSQPQHF.